These 27 T cell receptor beta chains came from one sample sequenced in a study of blood T cell repertoires in COVID-19. Sequencing used immunoSEQ multiplex PCR; TCRdb keeps in-frame clones, though not all of them. The table has about 78,000 clones, 86% seen once. Sequenced sample: peripheral blood. These receptors were taken from a man aged 50 to 59 with active or convalescent COVID-19.

The rearrangement links TRBV19 to TRBJ1-1; weak D call: TRBD1 (5 bases). There are 15 residues in the CDR3. Trimming removed 2 bases at V and 0 bases at J, with 10 bases between. Germline V gene data show CDR1 as LNHDA and CDR2 as SQIVND (reference sequence). The CDR3 region is CASSILVTVNTEAFF. The CDR3 coding sequence is TGTGCCAGTAGTATACTGGTGACAGTGAACACTGAAGCTTTCTTT.

The gene calls are TRBV29-1 and TRBJ2-3; D perhaps matches TRBD1 (5 bases). Germline V gives CDR1 SQVTM, CDR2 ANQGSEA. V lost 6 bases and J lost 4, with 14 bases in between. This CDR3 has 13 amino acids. CDR3 DNA sequence: TGCAGCGTCCAGAAGCCAGGGCCAGATACGCAGTATTTT. Encoded protein: CSVQKPGPDTQYF.

The J gene is TRBJ2-2, the V gene TRBV7-9, with TRBD2 identical over 8 bases. Germline V lookup: CDR1 SEHNR, CDR2 FQNEAQ (reference sequence). J gave up 8 bases and V 1 base, and 6 bases lay outside the gene matches. This CDR3 has 15 residues. CDR3 in DNA: TGTGCCAGCAGCTTAGAAAGGACTAGCAGAGGGGAGCTGTTTTTT. Translated: CASSLERTSRGELFF.

This chain links TRBV10-3 with TRBJ2-7, with D unresolved. The CDR3 runs to 14 residues. CDR1 is ENHRY, CDR2 SYGVKD, per germline. Trimming removed 0 bases from V and 2 bases from J, with 8 bases in between. The DNA of the CDR3 is TGTGCCATCAGTGAGTCTTCCTACCCCTACGAGCAGTACTTC. Residues: CAISESSYPYEQYF.

This clone was detected a few times. CDR3: CAWSARGQGGGTEAFF. CDR3 DNA sequence: TGTGCCTGGAGTGCTAGGGGACAGGGGGGCGGGACTGAAGCTTTCTTT. The rearrangement joins TRBV30 to TRBJ1-1; 11 nucleotides line up with TRBD1. The CDR3 is 16 amino acids. The germline V gene has CDR1 GTSNPN and CDR2 SVGIG (reference sequence). J was trimmed by 5 bases and V by 1 base; bases with no gene match: 9.

This chain links TRBV18 with TRBJ1-6; a possible D gene is TRBD1 (5 bases). Germline assignment: CDR1 KGHSH and CDR2 LQKENI. V gave up 6 bases and J gave up 0 bases, with 9 bases separating them. The CDR3 spans 15 residues. The chain's CDR3 is CASSPDSSYNSPLHF. The CDR3 DNA follows: TGTGCCAGCTCTCCCGACAGCTCCTATAATTCACCCCTCCACTTT.

J is TRBJ2-7 and V is TRBV15, with a possible D match to TRBD2 (6 bases). CDR3 length: 13 amino acids. Trimming cost V 1 base and J 6 bases, with 10 bases left between them. The germline V gene encodes CDR1 LNHNV and CDR2 YYDKDF (reference sequence). The CDR3 sequence: CATSRAGTPEQYF. DNA for the CDR3: TGTGCCACCAGCAGAGCTGGGACTCCCGAGCAGTACTTC. The full variable domain, with the rest looked up from reference TRBV15 and TRBJ2-7, is DAMVIQNPRYQVTQFGKPVTLSCSQTLNHNVMYWYQQKSSQAPKLLFHYYDKDFNNEADTPDNFQSRRPNTSFCFLDIRSPGLGDTAMYLCATSRAGTPEQYFGPGTRLTVT.

The CDR3 bases are TGTGCCAGCAGTGAAGCTGGGGGCTCGGACACAGATACGCAGTATTTT. This codes for CASSEAGGSDTDTQYF. J is TRBJ2-3 and V is TRBV6-1, with TRBD1 as a possible D gene (6 bases). This CDR3 contains 16 residues. V was pared by 0 bases and J by 2 bases, with 12 bases between. CDR1 MNHNS and CDR2 SASEGT come from the germline V gene.

The CDR3: CASSLSSGGRETQYF. The CDR3 coding sequence is TGTGCCAGCTCACTGTCTAGCGGGGGGCGAGAGACCCAGTACTTC. The chain has TRBV18 and TRBJ2-5; 11 bases align to TRBD2. This CDR3 is built from 15 residues. In germline, CDR1 is KGHSH, CDR2 LQKENI. V lost 4 bases and J lost 4; bases outside the gene matches: 5.

The chain is built from TRBV15 and TRBJ2-7, with TRBD1 matching 8 bases. The CDR3 runs 16 residues. Per the germline V gene, CDR1 is LNHNV and CDR2 is YYDKDF (reference sequence). Germline trimming cut 1 base from V and 5 bases from J; bases unmatched to any gene: 10. The chain's CDR3 is CATSRGQGQGGNEQYF. DNA for the CDR3: TGTGCCACCAGCAGAGGTCAAGGACAGGGTGGGAACGAGCAGTACTTC.

The J gene is TRBJ2-1, the V gene TRBV20-1, with TRBD1 identical over 11 bases. This CDR3 has 14 amino acids. Germline lookup yields CDR1 DFQATT and CDR2 SNEGSKA (reference sequence). V shed 3 bases and J 6 bases; nucleotides not matched to a gene: 4. CDR3 amino acids: CSASRDRGGNEQFF. The CDR3 nucleotides read TGCAGTGCTAGTAGGGACAGGGGGGGCAATGAGCAGTTCTTC.

This clone was observed a few times. This chain joins TRBV10-1 and TRBJ2-7; D is uncertain. V lost 2 bases and J 0 bases, leaving 11 bases between the germline ends. This CDR3 has 15 residues. CDR1 is WNHNN, CDR2 SYGVQD, per germline (reference sequence). The CDR3 is CASSEGSGNSYEQYF. CDR3 DNA sequence: TGCGCCAGCAGTGAGGGTTCAGGTAACTCCTACGAGCAGTACTTC.

The chain links TRBV7-6 to TRBJ2-5; 10 bases fit TRBD2. V was pared by 5 bases and J by 2 bases, with 5 bases of the junction left unmatched. This CDR3 has 15 residues. Looked up from germline, CDR1 is SGHVS and CDR2 is FNYEAQ. The CDR3 loop reads CASSLRTSGQETQYF. CDR3 nucleotide sequence: TGTGCCAGCAGCCTTAGGACTAGCGGACAAGAGACCCAGTACTTC.

The chain joins TRBV12-3 or TRBV12-4 to TRBJ2-3; 8 nucleotides line up with TRBD2. V lost 3 bases, J lost 11 bases, and 7 bases stayed unmatched. The CDR3 extends over 13 amino acids. CDR3 sequence reads: CASSFPTSDQQYF. CDR3 bases: TGTGCCAGCAGTTTCCCGACTAGCGATCAGCAGTATTTT.

The rearrangement links TRBV3-1 (or the pseudogene TRBV3-2) to TRBJ1-2; no reliable D call. Germline V lookup: CDR1 LGHDT, CDR2 YNNKEL (reference sequence). CDR3 length: 16 amino acids. V lost 1 base, J lost 2 bases, and 14 bases lay in between. The chain's CDR3 is CASSQVCQADNYGYTF. For the CDR3, the DNA is TGTGCCAGCAGCCAAGTATGCCAGGCAGACAACTATGGCTACACCTTC.

The genes are TRBV6-4 and TRBJ2-1; TRBD1 matches at 8 bases. V was pared by 0 bases and J by 8 bases, with 9 bases of the junction left unmatched. Germline V lookup: CDR1 MRHNA, CDR2 SNTAGT. This CDR3 has 16 amino acids. CDR3 coding DNA: TGTGCCAGCAGTGACTCGTCCAGGGGGCTTAGGTATGAGCAGTTCTTC. Protein product: CASSDSSRGLRYEQFF.

This CDR3 is CASTPQLAGVTDTQYF. The CDR3 DNA is TGCGCCAGCACCCCCCAACTAGCGGGGGTAACAGATACGCAGTATTTT. The V gene is TRBV10-2, the J gene TRBJ2-3, with 11 positions matching TRBD2. V trimming: 7 bases; J trimming: 3 bases; junction bases outside the gene matches: 9. The CDR3 consists of 16 residues. Germline CDR1 reads WSHSY; CDR2 reads SAAADI.

The chain recombines TRBV3-1 (or the pseudogene TRBV3-2) with TRBJ2-2, with a tentative D call TRBD1 (6 bases). The germline V gene has CDR1 LGHDT and CDR2 YNNKEL (reference sequence). The CDR3 length is 15 residues. V lost 6 bases, J lost 0 bases, and 11 bases lay in between. The CDR3 bases are TGTGCCAGCAGGTTACAGGGAGCGAACACCGGGGAGCTGTTTTTT. Its translation: CASRLQGANTGELFF.

In its sample, this clone was seen once. The chain is built from TRBV15 and TRBJ2-1; the D is unclear. V lost 1 base and J 2 bases, leaving 9 bases between the germline ends. Germline V gene lookup returns CDR1 LNHNV and CDR2 YYDKDF (reference sequence). The CDR3 spans 15 residues. CDR3 region: CATSRASGPYNEQFF. In DNA, the CDR3 is TGTGCCACCAGCAGAGCCTCGGGTCCCTACAATGAGCAGTTCTTC.

CDR3 protein: CASRSSTGGNSPLHF. The CDR3 bases are TGTGCCAGCAGGTCCTCAACAGGGGGGAATTCACCCCTCCACTTT. The V gene is TRBV2, the J gene TRBJ1-6; TRBD1 aligns across 8 bases. J gave up 7 bases and V 6 bases, and 8 bases lay outside the gene matches. There are 15 residues in the CDR3. In germline, CDR1 is SNHLY, CDR2 FYNNEI.

This CDR3 is CASSPDSYNEQFF. Written as DNA, the CDR3 is TGTGCCAGCAGCCCGGACAGCTACAATGAGCAGTTCTTC. V usage is TRBV28 and J usage is TRBJ2-1; TRBD1 might be the D (6 bases). V was pared by 6 bases and J by 3 bases, with 9 bases between. The CDR3 length is 13 residues. Germline V lookup: CDR1 MDHEN, CDR2 SYDVKM.

The genes are TRBV11-3 and TRBJ1-1, with D tentatively TRBD1 (6 bases). V was shortened by 4 bases and J by 9 bases, with 12 bases between the two germline ends. The CDR3 is 12 residues long. Germline CDR1 is SGHNT and CDR2 is YENEEA. CDR3 loop: CASSSRDNKAFF. The DNA of the CDR3 is TGTGCCAGCAGCTCTCGGGACAACAAAGCTTTCTTT.

V is TRBV4-1 and J is TRBJ2-3; 9 bases align to TRBD2. The germline CDR1 and CDR2 sequences are MGHRA and YSYEKL. V dropped 1 base and J dropped 3; count of bases not matched to a gene: 8. The CDR3 runs to 17 residues. The CDR3 protein is CASSQGLMRGGTDTQYF. Written as DNA, the CDR3 is TGCGCCAGCAGCCAAGGTCTGATGCGGGGGGGGACAGATACGCAGTATTTT.

This clone was observed once. The chain is built from TRBV6-6 and TRBJ1-5; TRBD1 might be the D (5 bases). Germline V CDR1 and CDR2: MNHNY, SVGAGI (reference sequence). With 5 bases removed from V and 1 base from J, the gap between germline ends came to 12 bases. This CDR3 comprises 15 residues. For the CDR3, the DNA is TGTGCCAGCAGTGCCAGGGAAGGGAGCAATCAGCCCCAGCATTTT. Its protein is CASSAREGSNQPQHF.

This clone was picked up a small number of times. The J gene is TRBJ2-7, the V gene TRBV25-1; TRBD1 aligns across 9 bases. There are 13 residues in the CDR3. Per germline, CDR1 MGHDK and CDR2 SYGVNS. Trimming took 6 bases from V and 3 from J; bases not matched to a gene: 3. CDR3 sequence reads: CASRSTGGYEQYF. In nucleotides, the CDR3 is TGTGCCAGCAGATCGACAGGGGGCTACGAGCAGTACTTC.

This clone was recorded a few times. As DNA, the CDR3 is TGCGCCAGCAGTAGTGGTTCTGCTTTTGCGGATACGCAGTATTTT. Translating gives CASSSGSAFADTQYF. This sequence joins TRBV10-1 and TRBJ2-3; D remains unclear. The V end lost 5 bases, the J end lost 6 bases, and 18 bases lay between the germline ends. From germline, CDR1 is WNHNN and CDR2 SYGVQD (reference sequence). The CDR3 is 15 amino acids.

This clone was recorded only once. The V and J genes are TRBV2 and TRBJ2-2; D might be TRBD1 (6 bases). The length of the CDR3 is 14 residues. V was shortened by 5 bases and J by 3 bases, with 10 bases between the two germline ends. Germline V gives CDR1 SNHLY, CDR2 FYNNEI. The CDR3 region has the DNA TGTGCCAGCAGTTCACAGGGAGACACCGGGGAGCTGTTTTTT. Encoded protein: CASSSQGDTGELFF.